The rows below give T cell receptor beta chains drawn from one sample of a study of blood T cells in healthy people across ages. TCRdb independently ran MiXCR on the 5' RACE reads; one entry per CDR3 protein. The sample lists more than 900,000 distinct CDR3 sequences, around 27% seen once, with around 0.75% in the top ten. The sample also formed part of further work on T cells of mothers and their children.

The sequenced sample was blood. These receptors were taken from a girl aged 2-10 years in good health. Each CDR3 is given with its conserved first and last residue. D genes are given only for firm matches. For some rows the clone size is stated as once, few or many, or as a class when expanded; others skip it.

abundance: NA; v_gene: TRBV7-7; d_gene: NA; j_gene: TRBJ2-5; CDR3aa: CASTGTSEETQYF; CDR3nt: TGTGCTAGCACAGGGACTTCAGAAGAGACCCAGTACTTC
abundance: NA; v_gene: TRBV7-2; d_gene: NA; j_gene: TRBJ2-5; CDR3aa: CASSSSRAVFQETQYF; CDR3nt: TGTGCCAGCAGCTCCTCCAGGGCAGTATTCCAAGAGACCCAGTACTTC
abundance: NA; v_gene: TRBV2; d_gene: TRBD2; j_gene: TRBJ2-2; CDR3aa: CASSGERDRTGELFF; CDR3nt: TGTGCCAGCAGTGGAGAGCGGGACCGCACCGGGGAGCTGTTTTTT
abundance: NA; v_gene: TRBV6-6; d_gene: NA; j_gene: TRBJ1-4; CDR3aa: CASRPRQVQNEKLFF; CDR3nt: TGTGCCAGCAGACCCAGACAGGTCCAGAATGAAAAACTGTTTTTT
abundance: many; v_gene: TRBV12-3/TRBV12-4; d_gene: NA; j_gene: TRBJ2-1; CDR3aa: CASSFGNNEQFF; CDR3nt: TGTGCCAGCAGTTTTGGAAACAATGAGCAGTTCTTC
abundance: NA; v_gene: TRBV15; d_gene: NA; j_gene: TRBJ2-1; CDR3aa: CATSLWSSYNEQFF; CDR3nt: TGTGCCACCAGCCTTTGGAGCTCCTACAATGAGCAGTTCTTC
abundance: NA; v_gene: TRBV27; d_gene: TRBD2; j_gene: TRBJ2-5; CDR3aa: CASSSGNTQETQYF; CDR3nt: TGTGCCAGCAGTAGCGGGAACACCCAAGAGACCCAGTACTTC
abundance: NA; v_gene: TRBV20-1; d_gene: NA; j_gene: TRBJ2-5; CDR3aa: CSARWAETQYF; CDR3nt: TGCAGTGCTAGGTGGGCGGAGACCCAGTACTTC
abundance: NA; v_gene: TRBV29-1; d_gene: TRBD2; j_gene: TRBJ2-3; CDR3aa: CSVEGGRNTDTQYF; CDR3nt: TGCAGCGTTGAAGGCGGGAGGAACACAGATACGCAGTATTTT
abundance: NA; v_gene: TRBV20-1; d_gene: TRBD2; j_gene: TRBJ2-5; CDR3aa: CSARSSGEETQYF; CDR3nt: TGCAGTGCTAGGTCTAGCGGGGAGGAGACCCAGTACTTC
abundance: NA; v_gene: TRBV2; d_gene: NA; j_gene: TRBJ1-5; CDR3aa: CASGGRQPQHF; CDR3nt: TGTGCCAGTGGAGGGCGGCAGCCCCAGCATTTT
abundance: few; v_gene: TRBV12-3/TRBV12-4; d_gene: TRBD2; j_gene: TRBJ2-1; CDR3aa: CASSPSGRGNEQFF; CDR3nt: TGTGCCAGCAGTCCTAGCGGGAGGGGCAATGAGCAGTTCTTC
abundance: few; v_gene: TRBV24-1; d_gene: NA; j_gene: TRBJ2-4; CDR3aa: CATSDPGQPNIQYF; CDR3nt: TGTGCCACCAGTGACCCTGGACAGCCCAACATTCAGTACTTC
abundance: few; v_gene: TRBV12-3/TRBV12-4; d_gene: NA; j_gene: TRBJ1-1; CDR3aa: CASTWRGLGTEAFF; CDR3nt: TGTGCCAGCACCTGGAGGGGGTTGGGCACTGAAGCTTTCTTT
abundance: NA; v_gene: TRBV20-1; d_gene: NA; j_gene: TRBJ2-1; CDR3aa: CSAQSGYDFYNEQFF; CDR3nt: TGCAGTGCTCAATCGGGATACGACTTCTACAATGAGCAGTTCTTC
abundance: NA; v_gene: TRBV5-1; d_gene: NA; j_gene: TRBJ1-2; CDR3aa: CASSLAGTIGLGTF; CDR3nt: TGCGCCAGCAGCTTGGCCGGGACAATTGGTTTAGGCACCTTC
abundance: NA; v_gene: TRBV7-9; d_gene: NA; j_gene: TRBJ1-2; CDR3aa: CASSSPAREDGYTF; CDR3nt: TGTGCCAGCAGTTCCCCCGCGCGAGAAGATGGCTACACCTTC
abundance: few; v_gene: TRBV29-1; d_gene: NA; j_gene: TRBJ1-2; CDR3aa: CSAGGGYTF; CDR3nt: TGCAGCGCGGGGGGCGGCTACACCTTC
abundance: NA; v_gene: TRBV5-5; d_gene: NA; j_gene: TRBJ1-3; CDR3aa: CASDKGNTIYF; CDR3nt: TGTGCCAGCGACAAGGGAAACACCATATATTTT
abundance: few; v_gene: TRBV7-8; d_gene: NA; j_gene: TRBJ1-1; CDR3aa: CASKALQGPSTEAFF; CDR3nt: TGTGCCAGCAAGGCTCTGCAGGGGCCGAGCACTGAAGCTTTCTTT
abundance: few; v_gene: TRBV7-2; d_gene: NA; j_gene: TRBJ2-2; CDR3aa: CASSFGEELFF; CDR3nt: TGTGCCAGCAGCTTTGGGGAGGAGCTGTTTTTT
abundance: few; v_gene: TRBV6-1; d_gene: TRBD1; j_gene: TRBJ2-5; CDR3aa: CASSGYRDRVQETQYF; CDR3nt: TGTGCCAGCAGTGGGTATCGGGACAGGGTCCAAGAGACCCAGTACTTC
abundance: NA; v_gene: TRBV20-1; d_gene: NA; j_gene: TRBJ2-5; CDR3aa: CSARDLRQKETQYF; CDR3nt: TGCAGTGCTAGAGATCTTAGACAGAAAGAGACCCAGTACTTC
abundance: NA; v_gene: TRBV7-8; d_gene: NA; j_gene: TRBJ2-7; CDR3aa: CASSSGPETSYEQYF; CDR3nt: TGTGCCAGCAGCTCCGGACCGGAAACCTCCTACGAGCAGTACTTC
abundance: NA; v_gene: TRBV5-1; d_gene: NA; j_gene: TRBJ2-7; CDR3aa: CASSLVMGEQYF; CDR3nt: TGCGCCAGCAGCTTGGTTATGGGCGAGCAGTACTTC
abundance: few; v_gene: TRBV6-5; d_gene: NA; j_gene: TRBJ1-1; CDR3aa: CASSYSARRLPSGGAFF; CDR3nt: TGTGCCAGCAGTTACTCAGCCAGGCGACTACCCAGTGGAGGGGCTTTCTTT
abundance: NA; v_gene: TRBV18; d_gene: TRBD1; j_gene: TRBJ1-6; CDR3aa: CASSPKRGQGAISPLHF; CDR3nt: TGTGCCAGCTCACCAAAGCGAGGACAGGGGGCTATTTCACCCCTCCACTTT
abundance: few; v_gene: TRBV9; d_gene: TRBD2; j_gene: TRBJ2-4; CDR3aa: CASSVVLAGGKAKNIQYF; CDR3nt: TGTGCCAGCAGCGTAGTACTAGCGGGGGGGAAAGCCAAAAACATTCAGTACTTC
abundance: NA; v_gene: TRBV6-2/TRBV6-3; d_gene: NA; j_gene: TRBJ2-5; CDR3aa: CASSGIYETQYF; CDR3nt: TGTGCCAGCAGTGGAATTTACGAGACCCAGTACTTC
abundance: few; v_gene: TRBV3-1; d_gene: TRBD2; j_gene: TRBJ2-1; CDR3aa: CASSQDGEGLAGYNEQFF; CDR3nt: TGTGCCAGCAGCCAAGATGGTGAGGGACTAGCAGGATACAATGAGCAGTTCTTC
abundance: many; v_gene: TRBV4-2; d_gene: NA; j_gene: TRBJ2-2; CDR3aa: CASSQGEAGELFF; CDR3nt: TGTGCCAGCAGCCAAGGGGAGGCCGGGGAGCTGTTTTTT
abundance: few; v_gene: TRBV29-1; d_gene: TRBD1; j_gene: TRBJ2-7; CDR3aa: CSVSGGLKPYEQYF; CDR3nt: TGCAGCGTCTCAGGGGGTTTGAAACCCTACGAGCAGTACTTC
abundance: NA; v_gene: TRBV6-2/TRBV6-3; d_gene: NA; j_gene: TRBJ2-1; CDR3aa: CATEGSVYYNEQFF; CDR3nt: TGTGCCACCGAGGGCTCCGTATACTACAATGAGCAGTTCTTC
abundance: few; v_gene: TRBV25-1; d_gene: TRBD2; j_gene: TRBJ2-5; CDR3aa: CASRYGGSIQETQYF; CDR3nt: TGTGCCAGCAGGTACGGGGGGTCGATACAAGAGACCCAGTACTTC
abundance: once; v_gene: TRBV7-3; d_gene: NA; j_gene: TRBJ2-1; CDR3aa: CASSQPSHEQFF; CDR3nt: TGTGCCAGCAGCCAACCCTCGCATGAGCAGTTCTTC
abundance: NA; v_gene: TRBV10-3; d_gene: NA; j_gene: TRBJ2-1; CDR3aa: CAISEGVDGGEQFF; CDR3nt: TGTGCCATCAGTGAGGGGGTAGACGGGGGTGAGCAGTTCTTC
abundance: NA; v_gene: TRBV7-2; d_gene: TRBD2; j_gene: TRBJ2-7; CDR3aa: CASSFFRLADSYEQYF; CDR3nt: TGTGCCAGCAGCTTTTTTAGGCTAGCGGACTCCTACGAGCAGTACTTC
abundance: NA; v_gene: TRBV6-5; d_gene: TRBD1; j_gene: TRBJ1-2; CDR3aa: CASANSGTGHGYTF; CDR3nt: TGTGCCAGCGCCAATTCCGGGACAGGGCACGGCTACACCTTC
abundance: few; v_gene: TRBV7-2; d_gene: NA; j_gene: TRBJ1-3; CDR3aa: CASSTRQGNTIYF; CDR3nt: TGTGCCAGCAGCACGAGACAGGGAAACACCATATATTTT
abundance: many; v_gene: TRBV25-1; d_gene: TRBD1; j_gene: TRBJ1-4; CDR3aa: CASSEIWDRWNEKLFF; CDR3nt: TGTGCCAGCAGTGAAATCTGGGACAGGTGGAATGAAAAACTGTTTTTT
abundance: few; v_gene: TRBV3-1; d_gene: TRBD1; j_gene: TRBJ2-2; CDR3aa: CASSQVTGRLFF; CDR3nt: TGTGCCAGCAGCCAAGTGACAGGGCGACTGTTTTTT
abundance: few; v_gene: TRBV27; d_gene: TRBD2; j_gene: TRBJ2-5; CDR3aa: CASSRLAGQRETQYF; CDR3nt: TGTGCCAGCAGTCGACTAGCGGGACAGAGAGAGACCCAGTACTTC
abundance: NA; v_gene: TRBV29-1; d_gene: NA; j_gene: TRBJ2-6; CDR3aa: CSVRGSGANVLTF; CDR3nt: TGCAGCGTTCGGGGTTCTGGGGCCAACGTCCTGACTTTC
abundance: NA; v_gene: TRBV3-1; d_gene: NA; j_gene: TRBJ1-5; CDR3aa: CASSNDLGEGNQPQHF; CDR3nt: TGTGCCAGCAGCAACGATTTGGGAGAGGGTAATCAGCCCCAGCATTTT
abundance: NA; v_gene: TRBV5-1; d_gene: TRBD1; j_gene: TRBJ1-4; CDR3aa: CASSKDRRRTNEKLFF; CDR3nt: TGCGCCAGCAGCAAGGACAGGAGGAGAACTAATGAAAAACTGTTTTTT
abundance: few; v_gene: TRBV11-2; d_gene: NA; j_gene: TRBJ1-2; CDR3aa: CASSGVGAYGYTF; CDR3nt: TGTGCCAGCAGCGGCGTGGGGGCCTATGGCTACACCTTC
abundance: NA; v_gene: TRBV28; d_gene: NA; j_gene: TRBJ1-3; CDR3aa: CASRGRLSGNTIYF; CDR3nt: TGTGCCAGCAGAGGACGCCTCTCTGGAAACACCATATATTTT
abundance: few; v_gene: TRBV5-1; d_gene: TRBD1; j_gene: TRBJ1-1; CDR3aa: CASSFLDRGTTEAFF; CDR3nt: TGCGCCAGCAGCTTTTTGGACAGGGGAACAACTGAAGCTTTCTTT
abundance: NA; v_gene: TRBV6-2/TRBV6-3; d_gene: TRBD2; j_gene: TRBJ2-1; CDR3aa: CASSYLLAGGEQFF; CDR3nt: TGTGCCAGCAGTTACCTTCTAGCGGGAGGCGAGCAGTTCTTC
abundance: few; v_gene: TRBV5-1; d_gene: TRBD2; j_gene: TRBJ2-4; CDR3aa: CASRGPSGRGPVIQYF; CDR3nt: TGCGCCAGCAGAGGACCTAGCGGGAGAGGTCCTGTCATTCAGTACTTC
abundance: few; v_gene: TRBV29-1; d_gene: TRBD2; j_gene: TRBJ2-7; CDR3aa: CSVEGGDLEGGPPYEQYF; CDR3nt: TGCAGCGTTGAAGGTGGGGACCTTGAGGGAGGGCCCCCCTACGAGCAGTACTTC
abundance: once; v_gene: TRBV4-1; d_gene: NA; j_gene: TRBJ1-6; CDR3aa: CASRSGDSPLHF; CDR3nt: TGCGCCAGCAGATCCGGGGATTCACCCCTCCACTTT
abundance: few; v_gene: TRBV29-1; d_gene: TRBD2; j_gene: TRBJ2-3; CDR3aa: CSVAGTTTDTQYF; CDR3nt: TGCAGCGTTGCCGGGACTACCACAGATACGCAGTATTTT